This T cell receptor beta chain stems from a study of T cells after yellow fever vaccination. Study conclusions and caveats: Once the booster was given, most primary-vaccination clones reappeared, at over 95% for CD4 and approximately 88% for CD8. CD4 and CD8 compartments shared a small share of clonotypes, likely from convergent recombination.

A few counts support this clonotype. Its target is unknown. TCRdb fed the 5' RACE reads into MiXCR, producing one record per CDR3 protein. The sample yields 450,000 to 550,000 distinct CDR3 sequences, 20% to 25% seen once. The sample here was PBMCs, taken 21 days after the first yellow fever vaccination. This receptor was identified in a young man who received the YFV17D yellow fever vaccine.

CDR3 residues: CASSPGAGVSAEQYF. CDR3 DNA: TGTGCCAGCAGTCCCGGGGCAGGGGTGTCGGCCGAGCAGTACTTC. The chain links TRBV12-3 or TRBV12-4 to TRBJ2-7; tentatively, D is TRBD1 (6 bases). Trimming pared 5 bases from V and 6 bases from J, leaving 20 bases between. CDR3 size: 15 residues.